The entry below gives a single TCR beta chain sequence along with its context. The repertoire was sequenced with immunoSEQ multiplex PCR; TCRdb's copy has only in-frame clones and lacks some. The sample lists about 70,000 clones; about nine tenths were seen once. Any history of autoimmune disease or systemic immunosuppression disqualified patients. The data are from a study of OX40 agonist ivuxolimab in advanced cancers. Across the whole study: At doses from 0.01 to 10 mg/kg, patients were given intravenous ivuxolimab every 2 weeks.

Trimming pared 0 bases from V and 4 bases from J, leaving 16 bases between. Looked up from germline, CDR1 is SGHRS and CDR2 is YFSETQ. There are 16 residues in the CDR3. The source material was CD4+ or CD8+ T cells sorted from blood, sampled in a trial of the OX40 agonist ivuxolimab. This clonotype originated in an adult with an advanced solid tumor such as melanoma, head and neck, liver or kidney cancer. The gene calls are TRBV5-1 and TRBJ1-2; D perhaps matches TRBD1 (5 bases). CDR3: CASSLVNAQGGYGYTF. The CDR3, as DNA: TGCGCCAGCAGCTTGGTAAATGCGCAGGGAGGCTATGGCTACACCTTC.